One sample yielded the 28 T cell receptor beta chains listed below, sequenced in a study of tumor-infiltrating lymphocytes in oesophageal squamous cell carcinoma. TCRdb reprocessed the PCR reads via MiXCR and lists one record per CDR3 protein. The data show about 12,000 distinct CDR3 sequences, with less than 65% seen just once and 11% to 15% held by the top ten. Sequencing was performed on normal esophageal tissue next to the tumor. These receptors all come from a male donor with esophageal squamous cell carcinoma.

The V and J genes are TRBV7-2 and TRBJ2-3; 8 nucleotides line up with TRBD2. The J call may be mistaken, given a closer DNA end match to TRBJ2-7. The CDR3 consists of 13 residues. Germline-derived CDR1 and CDR2 are SGHTA and FQGNSA. CDR3 protein: CASKIAGPYEQYF. CDR3 sequence (DNA): TGTGCCAGCAAAATAGCGGGGCCCTACGAGCAGTACTTC.

This rearrangement joins TRBV6-1 to TRBJ1-2; weak D call: TRBD1 (5 bases). The CDR3 extends over 15 amino acids. The germline V and J ends were trimmed by 0 bases and 0 bases, with 8 bases remaining between them. Germline CDR1 and CDR2: MNHNS and SASEGT. Here the CDR3 DNA reads TGTGCCAGCAGTGAAGCGCAGGGAGCTAACTATGGCTACACCTTC. Its protein is CASSEAQGANYGYTF.

This clonotype was observed once. V is TRBV6-2 or TRBV6-3 and J is TRBJ2-3; TRBD2 matches at 13 bases. Trimming at V came to 5 bases and at J to 1 base, leaving 6 bases not matched to a gene. This CDR3 has 17 residues. Germline CDR1 MNHEY, CDR2 SVGEGT. CDR3: CASSAGLAGLGTDTQYF. Written as DNA, the CDR3 is TGTGCCAGCAGTGCGGGACTAGCGGGACTTGGCACAGATACGCAGTATTTT.

This clonotype was seen only a few times. The J gene is TRBJ2-4, the V gene TRBV7-2; 9 bases agree with TRBD2. Germline CDR1 reads SGHTA; CDR2 reads FQGNSA. J gave up 0 bases and V 5 bases, and 8 bases lay outside the gene matches. The CDR3 totals 17 residues. CDR3 sequence: CASSPHVAGVAKNIQYF. Here the CDR3 DNA reads TGTGCCAGCAGCCCGCACGTAGCGGGAGTAGCCAAAAACATTCAGTACTTC.

The J gene is TRBJ2-3, the V gene TRBV6-1, with D perhaps TRBD1 (6 bases). The J call is doubtful: the DNA matches TRBJ1-1 better. The CDR3 has 13 residues. The V gene's germline CDR1 is MNHNS and CDR2 SASEGT. The CDR3 nucleotides read TGTGCCAGTTCAGGGGCGCGGGGCACTGAAGCTTTCTTT. This sequence encodes CASSGARGTEAFF.

The genes are TRBV5-1 and TRBJ2-7; D remains ambiguous. The CDR3 consists of 15 residues. Germline V gene data show CDR1 as SGHRS and CDR2 as YFSETQ. The V gene lost 0 bases and the J gene lost 0 bases, with 10 bases spanning the gap. The CDR3 loop reads CASSLDTESSYEQYF. In nucleotides, the CDR3 is TGCGCCAGCAGCTTGGACACGGAGAGCTCCTACGAGCAGTACTTC.

At least ten counts were recorded for this clonotype. Just one base apart from a much larger clone, this may be a read error. J is TRBJ2-7 and V is TRBV2; D perhaps matches TRBD1 (6 bases). The CDR3 spans 15 residues. The V end lost 6 bases, the J end lost 7 bases, and 22 bases lay between the germline ends. Germline values: CDR1 SNHLY, CDR2 FYNNEI. CDR3 in DNA: TGTGCCAGCAGGGCTACAGGGTCCCCGAACAATGAGCAGTACTTC. This sequence encodes CASRATGSPNNEQYF.

This chain joins TRBV12-3 or TRBV12-4 and TRBJ2-7, with 8 bases aligning to TRBD2. J was trimmed by 3 bases and V by 4 bases; bases with no gene match: 8. This CDR3 has 15 amino acids. In DNA, the CDR3 is TGTGCCAGCAGTTACTCTGGCGGGAGGCTCTACGAGCAGTACTTC. Protein product: CASSYSGGRLYEQYF.

In its sample, this clonotype is medium-sized. The chain carries TRBV6-1 and TRBJ1-1; possibly TRBD1 for D (5 bases). Germline V CDR1 and CDR2: MNHNS, SASEGT. The CDR3 spans 15 residues. Deletions cut 5 bases from V and 1 base from J, with 14 bases between. The CDR3 loop reads CASSTRDGPNTEAFF. The CDR3, as DNA: TGTGCCAGCAGTACCCGGGACGGCCCGAACACTGAAGCTTTCTTT.

This sequence joins TRBV4-3 and TRBJ2-5; no reliable D call. The germline CDR1 and CDR2 sequences are LGHNA and YSLEER. The CDR3 runs 14 residues. V was shortened by 1 base and J by 1 base, with 7 bases between the two germline ends. CDR3 DNA sequence: TGCGCCAGCAGCCAAGTAGGGCCCCAAGAGACCCAGTACTTC. Translation: CASSQVGPQETQYF.

This clonotype turned up a few times. The chain employs TRBV12-3 or TRBV12-4 and TRBJ1-1, with D perhaps matching TRBD1 (6 bases). V was pared by 7 bases and J by 3 bases, with 24 bases between. This CDR3 is 17 amino acids long. CDR3 loop: CASILFEQGSGDTEAFF. DNA of the CDR3: TGTGCCAGCATCCTTTTCGAACAGGGTAGCGGGGACACTGAAGCTTTCTTT.

For the CDR3, the DNA is TGTGCCAGCAGCCTAACGACAAACACTGAAGCTTTCTTT. Its protein product is CASSLTTNTEAFF. The rearrangement links TRBV7-2 to TRBJ1-1; D remains ambiguous. Per germline, CDR1 SGHTA and CDR2 FQGNSA. The CDR3 spans 13 residues. V was shortened by 5 bases and J by 2 bases, with 9 bases between the two germline ends.

This chain connects TRBV7-3 to TRBJ1-2; no firm D call. The CDR3 is 13 residues long. Germline V gene data show CDR1 as SGHTA and CDR2 as FQGTGA. The V gene lost 4 bases and the J gene lost 5 bases, with 11 bases spanning the gap. CDR3 in amino acids: CASSSGIEYGYTF. CDR3 DNA: TGTGCCAGCAGCTCGGGAATTGAGTATGGCTACACCTTC.

This clonotype came up once. J is TRBJ2-5 and V is TRBV28; 7 nucleotides line up with TRBD2. Unmatched junction bases numbered 14, after V lost 5 bases and J lost 11 bases. The CDR3 spans 14 residues. From germline, CDR1 is MDHEN and CDR2 SYDVKM. This chain's CDR3 is CASSPDSGGREQYF. CDR3 DNA: TGTGCCAGCAGTCCCGACTCCGGAGGGAGGGAGCAGTACTTC.

The sample holds many counts of this clonotype. This may come from a read error, since a much larger clone is one base off. CDR3 sequence reads: CASSSPTSGSTVPGELYF. The CDR3 nucleotides are TGTGCCAGCAGCTCCCCGACTAGCGGGAGTACAGTCCCCGGGGAGCTGTATTTT. The V call is TRBV7-3, the J call TRBJ2-3; 12 nucleotides match TRBD2. The V segment lost 4 bases and the J segment 14 bases; nucleotides outside the gene matches: 22. This CDR3 comprises 18 residues. From germline, CDR1 is SGHTA and CDR2 FQGTGA.

By proportion, this clonotype is large. The chain uses TRBV7-3 and TRBJ2-5; TRBD1 matches 9 bases. CDR1 is SGHTA and CDR2 is FQGTGA in the germline V gene. CDR3 size: 15 residues. With 5 bases clipped from V and 4 bases from J, the junction kept 8 bases outside the gene matches. The CDR3 reads CASSGDRGGIETQYF. CDR3 nucleotides: TGTGCCAGCAGCGGCGACAGGGGGGGAATAGAGACCCAGTACTTC.

At least ten counts were recorded for this clonotype. The chain carries TRBV5-4 and TRBJ2-5; 13 bases match TRBD2. Germline-derived CDR1 and CDR2 are SGHNT and YYREEE (reference sequence). This CDR3 has 16 amino acids. The V segment lost 4 bases and the J segment 5 bases; nucleotides outside the gene matches: 8. The CDR3 loop is CASSEKLAGGGETQYF. CDR3 sequence (DNA): TGTGCCAGCAGCGAGAAACTAGCGGGGGGGGGGGAGACCCAGTACTTC.

The sample holds a few counts of this clonotype. The chain recombines TRBV10-2 with TRBJ2-2, with 7 bases fitting TRBD2. There are 13 residues in the CDR3. V dropped 7 bases and J dropped 4; count of bases not matched to a gene: 3. Germline loops: CDR1 WSHSY, CDR2 SAAADI. CDR3 bases: TGCGCCAGCAAGCTAGCGGCCACCGGGGAGCTGTTTTTT. The encoded protein is CASKLAATGELFF.

This sequence joins TRBV28 and TRBJ2-6, with 8 bases lining up with TRBD1. Matching the DNA end better, TRBJ2-7 makes the J call doubtful. CDR1 and CDR2 (germline): MDHEN, SYDVKM. The CDR3 totals 17 residues. The CDR3 region is CASRRGTGRNLAYEQYF. CDR3 coding DNA: TGTGCCAGCCGCCGAGGGACAGGTCGCAACCTCGCCTACGAGCAGTACTTC.

Here the CDR3 reads CASSPIGETQYF. DNA for the CDR3: TGTGCCAGCAGCCCAATAGGGGAGACCCAGTACTTC. The chain links TRBV7-9 to TRBJ2-5; the D is unclear. Trimming shortened V by 5 bases and J by 5 bases, and 9 bases separated the two germline ends. The germline V gene has CDR1 SEHNR and CDR2 FQNEAQ (reference sequence). The CDR3 is 12 residues long.

By share, this clonotype ranks as large. This rearrangement joins TRBV7-9 to TRBJ2-3; maybe TRBD2 (7 bases). Germline loops: CDR1 SEHNR, CDR2 FQNEAQ (reference sequence). CDR3 length: 16 residues. Trimming removed 1 base from V and 5 bases from J, with 16 bases in between. CDR3 nucleotide sequence: TGTGCCAGCAGCTTAGGAAGGGGGAGGGCCCAAGATACGCAGTATTTT. Translation: CASSLGRGRAQDTQYF.

The rearrangement uses TRBV7-2 and TRBJ2-3, with TRBD1 as a possible D gene (6 bases). The germline CDR1 and CDR2 sequences are SGHTA and FQGNSA. The V end was cut by 0 bases, the J end by 3 bases, with 22 bases between. The CDR3 totals 19 residues. The DNA of the CDR3 is TGTGCCAGCAGCTTAGCACAAAGGAACTTGGCAGGGGCAACAGATACGCAGTATTTT. Protein sequence: CASSLAQRNLAGATDTQYF.

This clonotype was recorded only once. The rearrangement uses TRBV11-3 and TRBJ2-2; 8 positions match TRBD1. This CDR3 is built from 14 residues. The trim removed 2 bases at V and 6 bases at J, leaving 2 bases unmatched. The V gene's germline CDR1 is SGHNT and CDR2 YENEEA. CDR3 sequence: CASSLSTGAGELFF. The CDR3 coding sequence is TGTGCCAGCAGCTTATCGACAGGGGCCGGGGAGCTGTTTTTT.

The chain couples TRBV7-2 to TRBJ2-3, with 7 bases matching TRBD2. This CDR3 is built from 16 residues. Trimming removed 5 bases from V and 12 bases from J; junction bases left unmatched: 20. Germline V gene lookup returns CDR1 SGHTA and CDR2 FQGNSA. The CDR3 sequence: CASSLRASGNQETQYF. DNA of the CDR3: TGTGCCAGCAGCCTTCGGGCTAGCGGAAACCAAGAGACCCAGTATTTT.

V usage is TRBV6-5 and J usage is TRBJ2-7; D gene ambiguous. TRBJ2-5 explains the end of the DNA better; the J call may be wrong. Germline loops: CDR1 MNHEY, CDR2 SVGAGI. The length of the CDR3 is 13 residues. CDR3 sequence: CASSYGRKETQYF. CDR3 sequence (DNA): TGTGCCAGCAGTTACGGGCGGAAAGAGACCCAGTACTTC.

This clonotype was seen many times. The chain combines TRBV11-2 with TRBJ1-3, with D hard to call. Germline-derived CDR1 and CDR2 are SGHAT and FQNNGV. The CDR3 length is 16 residues. Deletions cut 5 bases from V and 0 bases from J, with 14 bases between. The CDR3 nucleotides read TGTGCCAGCAGCATGGTCACCTTACTCTCTGGAAACACCATATATTTT. Amino acids: CASSMVTLLSGNTIYF. Variable domain in full (rest from reference TRBV11-2 and TRBJ1-3): EAGVAQSPRYKIIEKRQSVAFWCNPISGHATLYWYQQILGQGPKLLIQFQNNGVVDDSQLPKDRFSAERLKGVDSTLKIQPAKLEDSAVYLCASSMVTLLSGNTIYFGEGSWLTVV.

The rearrangement uses TRBV6-8 and TRBJ2-3, with TRBD1 matching over 9 bases. The J call is doubtful: the DNA matches TRBJ2-5 better. From germline, CDR1 is MNHGY and CDR2 SAAAGT. The CDR3 contains 16 residues. The CDR3, as DNA: TGTGCCAGCAGCGTAAACCCGGGACAGGGAGAGGCGACCCAGTACTTC. Residues: CASSVNPGQGEATQYF.

As regards this clonotype: No DNA is shown, since the ends of the CDR3 on it are uncertain; the CDR3 is the one TCRdb lists. This chain connects TRBV7-5 to TRBJ2-5; TRBD1 is taken as the D call from the table, unchecked against the DNA. TRBV7-5 is described as a pseudogene. Ends included, the CDR3 has 21 residues. This chain's CDR3 is CTSVPERLERADREAKNIQYF.